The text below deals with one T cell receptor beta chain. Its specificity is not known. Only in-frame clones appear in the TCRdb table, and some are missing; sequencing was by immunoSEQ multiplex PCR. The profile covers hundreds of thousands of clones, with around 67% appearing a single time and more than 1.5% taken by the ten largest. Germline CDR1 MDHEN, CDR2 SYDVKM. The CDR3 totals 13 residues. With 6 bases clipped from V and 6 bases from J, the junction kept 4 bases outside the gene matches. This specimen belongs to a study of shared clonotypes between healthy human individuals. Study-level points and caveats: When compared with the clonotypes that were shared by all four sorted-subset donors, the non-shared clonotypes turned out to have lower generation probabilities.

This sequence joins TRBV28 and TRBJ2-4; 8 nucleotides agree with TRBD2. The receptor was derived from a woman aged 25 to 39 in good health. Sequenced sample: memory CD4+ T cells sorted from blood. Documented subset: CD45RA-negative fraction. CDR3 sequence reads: CASSPGGVNIQYF. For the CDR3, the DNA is TGTGCCAGCAGCCCCGGGGGGGTAAACATTCAGTACTTC. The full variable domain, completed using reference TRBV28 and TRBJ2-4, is DVKVTQSSRYLVKRTGEKVFLECVQDMDHENMFWYRQDPGLGLRLIYFSYDVKMKEKGDIPEGYSVSREKKERFSLILESASTNQTSMYLCASSPGGVNIQYFGAGTRLSVL.